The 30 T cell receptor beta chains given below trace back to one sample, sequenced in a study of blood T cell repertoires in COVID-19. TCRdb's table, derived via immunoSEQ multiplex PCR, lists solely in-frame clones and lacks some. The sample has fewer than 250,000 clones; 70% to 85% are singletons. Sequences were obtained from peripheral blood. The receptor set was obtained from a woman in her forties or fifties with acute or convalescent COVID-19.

The CDR3, as DNA: TGTGCCAGCAGCCAGGTTCCCGGGAGGCGGGAGCAGTTCTTC. Its protein is CASSQVPGRREQFF. The gene calls are TRBV3-1 (or the pseudogene TRBV3-2) and TRBJ2-1; TRBD2 aligns across 7 bases. Germline CDR1 LGHDT, CDR2 YNNKEL (reference sequence). With 3 bases clipped from V and 10 bases from J, the junction kept 9 bases outside the gene matches. The CDR3 extends over 14 amino acids.

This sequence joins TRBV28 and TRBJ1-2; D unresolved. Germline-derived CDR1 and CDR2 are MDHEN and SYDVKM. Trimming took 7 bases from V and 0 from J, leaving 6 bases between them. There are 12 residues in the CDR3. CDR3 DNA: TGTGCCAGCAAGGAGTCTAACTATGGCTACACCTTC. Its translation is CASKESNYGYTF.

CDR3: CASRQTGTDYGYTF. The DNA of the CDR3 is TGTGCCAGCAGGCAAACCGGGACAGACTATGGCTACACCTTC. The chain is built from TRBV6-5 and TRBJ1-2, with 7 bases that match TRBD1. Germline CDR1 MNHEY, CDR2 SVGAGI. This CDR3 spans 14 amino acids. V dropped 6 bases and J dropped 3; count of bases not matched to a gene: 7.

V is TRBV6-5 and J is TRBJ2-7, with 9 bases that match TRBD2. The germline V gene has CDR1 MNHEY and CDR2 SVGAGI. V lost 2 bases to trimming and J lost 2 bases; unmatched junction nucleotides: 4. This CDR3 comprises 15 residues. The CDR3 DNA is TGTGCCAGCAGTTACGGGCGGGGGGGCACCTACGAGCAGTACTTC. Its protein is CASSYGRGGTYEQYF.

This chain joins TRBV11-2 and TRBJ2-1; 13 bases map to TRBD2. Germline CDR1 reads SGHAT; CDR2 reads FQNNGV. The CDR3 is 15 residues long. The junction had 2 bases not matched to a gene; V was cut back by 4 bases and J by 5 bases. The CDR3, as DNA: TGTGCCAGCAGCTGGACTAGCGGGAGCCACAATGAGCAGTTCTTC. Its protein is CASSWTSGSHNEQFF.

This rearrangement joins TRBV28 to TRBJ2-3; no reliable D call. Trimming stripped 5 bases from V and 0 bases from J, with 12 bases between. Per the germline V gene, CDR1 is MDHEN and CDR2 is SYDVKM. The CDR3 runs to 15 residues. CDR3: CASSRIAGSTDTQYF. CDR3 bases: TGTGCCAGCAGTAGGATCGCCGGGAGCACAGATACGCAGTATTTT.

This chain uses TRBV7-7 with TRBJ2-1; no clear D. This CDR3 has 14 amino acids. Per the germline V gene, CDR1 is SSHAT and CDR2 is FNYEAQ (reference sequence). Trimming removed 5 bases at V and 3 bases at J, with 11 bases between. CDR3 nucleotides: TGTGCCAGCAGCCTAGAGTTAGACTACAATGAGCAGTTCTTC. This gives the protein CASSLELDYNEQFF.

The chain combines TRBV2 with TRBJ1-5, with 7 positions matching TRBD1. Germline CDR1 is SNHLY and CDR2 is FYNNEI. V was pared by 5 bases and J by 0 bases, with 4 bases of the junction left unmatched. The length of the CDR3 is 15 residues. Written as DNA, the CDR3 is TGTGCCAGCAGTACGACAGGGTATAGCAATCAGCCCCAGCATTTT. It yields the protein CASSTTGYSNQPQHF.

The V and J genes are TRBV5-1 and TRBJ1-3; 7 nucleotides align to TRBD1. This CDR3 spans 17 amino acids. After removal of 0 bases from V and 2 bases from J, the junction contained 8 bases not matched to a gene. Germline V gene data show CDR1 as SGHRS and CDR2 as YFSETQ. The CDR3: CASSLDFSGGTGNTIYF. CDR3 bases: TGCGCCAGCAGCTTGGATTTCTCAGGGGGAACTGGAAACACCATATATTTT.

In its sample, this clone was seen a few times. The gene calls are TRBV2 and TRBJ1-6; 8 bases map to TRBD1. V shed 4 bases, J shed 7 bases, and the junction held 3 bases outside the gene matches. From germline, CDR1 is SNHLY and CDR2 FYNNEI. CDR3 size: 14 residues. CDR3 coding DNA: TGTGCCAGCAGTGGTGACAGGGGAAATTCACCCCTCCACTTT. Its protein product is CASSGDRGNSPLHF.

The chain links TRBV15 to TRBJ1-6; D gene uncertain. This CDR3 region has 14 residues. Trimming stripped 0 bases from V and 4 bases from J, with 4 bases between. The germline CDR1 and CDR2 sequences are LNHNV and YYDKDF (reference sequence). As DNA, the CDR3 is TGTGCCACCAGCAGAGATATTTATAATTCACCCCTCCACTTT. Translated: CATSRDIYNSPLHF.

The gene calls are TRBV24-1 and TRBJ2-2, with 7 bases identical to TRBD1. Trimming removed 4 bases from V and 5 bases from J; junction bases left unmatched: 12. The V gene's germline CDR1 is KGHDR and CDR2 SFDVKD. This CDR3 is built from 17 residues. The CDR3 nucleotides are TGTGCCACCAGTGACCCTCTAACGACAGGGCGGACCGGGGAGCTGTTTTTT. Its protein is CATSDPLTTGRTGELFF.

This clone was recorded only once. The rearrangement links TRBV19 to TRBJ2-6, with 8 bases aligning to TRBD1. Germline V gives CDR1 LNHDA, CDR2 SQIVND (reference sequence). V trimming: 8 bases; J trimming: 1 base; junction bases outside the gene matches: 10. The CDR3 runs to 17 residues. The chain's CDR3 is CASESGGLLSGANVLTF. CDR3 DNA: TGTGCCAGTGAGTCAGGGGGCCTTCTTTCTGGGGCCAACGTCCTGACTTTC.

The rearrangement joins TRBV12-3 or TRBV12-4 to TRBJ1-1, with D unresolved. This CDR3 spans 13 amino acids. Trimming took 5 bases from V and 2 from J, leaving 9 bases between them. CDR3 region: CASSPGLNTEAFF. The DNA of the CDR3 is TGTGCCAGCAGTCCGGGTTTAAACACTGAAGCTTTCTTT.

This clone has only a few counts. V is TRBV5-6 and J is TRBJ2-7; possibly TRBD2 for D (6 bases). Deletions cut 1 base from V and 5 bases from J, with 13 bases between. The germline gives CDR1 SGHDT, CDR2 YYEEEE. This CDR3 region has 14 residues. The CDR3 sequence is CASSLIGGADEQYF. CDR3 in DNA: TGTGCCAGCAGCTTGATCGGGGGAGCCGACGAGCAGTACTTC. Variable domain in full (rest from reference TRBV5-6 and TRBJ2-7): DAGVTQSPTHLIKTRGQQVTLRCSPKSGHDTVSWYQQALGQGPQFIFQYYEEEERQRGNFPDRFSGHQFPNYSSELNVNALLLGDSALYLCASSLIGGADEQYFGPGTRLTVT.

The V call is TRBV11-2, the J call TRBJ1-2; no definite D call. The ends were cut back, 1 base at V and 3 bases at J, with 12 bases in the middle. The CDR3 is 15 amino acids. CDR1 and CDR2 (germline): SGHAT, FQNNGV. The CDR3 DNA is TGTGCCAGCAGCTTAGTAGCGGCAGGTGACTATGGCTACACCTTC. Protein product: CASSLVAAGDYGYTF.

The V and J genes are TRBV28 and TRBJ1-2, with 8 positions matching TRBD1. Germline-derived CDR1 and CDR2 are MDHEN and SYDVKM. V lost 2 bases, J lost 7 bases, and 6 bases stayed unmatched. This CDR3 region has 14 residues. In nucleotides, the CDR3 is TGTGCCAGCAGTTTAGCCAGGGGGCTCGGTGGCTACACCTTC. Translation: CASSLARGLGGYTF.

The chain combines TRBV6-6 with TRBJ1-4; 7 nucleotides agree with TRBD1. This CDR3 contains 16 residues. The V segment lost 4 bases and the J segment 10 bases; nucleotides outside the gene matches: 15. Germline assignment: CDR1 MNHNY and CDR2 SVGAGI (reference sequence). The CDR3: CASSSGPGDRGGKLFF. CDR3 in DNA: TGTGCCAGCAGTTCGGGGCCGGGGGACAGAGGGGGAAAACTGTTTTTT.

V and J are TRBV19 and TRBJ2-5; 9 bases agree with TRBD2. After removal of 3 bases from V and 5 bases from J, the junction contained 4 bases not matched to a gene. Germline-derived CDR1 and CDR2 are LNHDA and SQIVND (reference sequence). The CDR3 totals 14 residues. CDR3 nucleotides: TGTGCCAGTAGTATTAGCGGGGGTTCCGAGACCCAGTACTTC. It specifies CASSISGGSETQYF. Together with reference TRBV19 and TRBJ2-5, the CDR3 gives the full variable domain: DGGITQSPKYLFRKEGQNVTLSCEQNLNHDAMYWYRQDPGQGLRLIYYSQIVNDFQKGDIAEGYSVSREKKESFPLTVTSAQKNPTAFYLCASSISGGSETQYFGPGTRLLVL.

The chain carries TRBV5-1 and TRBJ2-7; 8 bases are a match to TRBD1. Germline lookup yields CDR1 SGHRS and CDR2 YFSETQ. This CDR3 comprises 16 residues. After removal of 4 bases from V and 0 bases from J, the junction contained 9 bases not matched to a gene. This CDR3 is CASSTSAGQGSYEQYF. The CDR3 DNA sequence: TGCGCCAGCAGCACCTCCGCCGGACAGGGCTCCTACGAGCAGTACTTC.

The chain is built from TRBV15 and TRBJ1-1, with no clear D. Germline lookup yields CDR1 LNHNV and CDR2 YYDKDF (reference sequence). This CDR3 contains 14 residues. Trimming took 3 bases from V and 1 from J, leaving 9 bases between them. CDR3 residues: CATSRKERNTEAFF. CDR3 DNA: TGTGCCACCAGCAGGAAGGAGAGGAACACTGAAGCTTTCTTT.

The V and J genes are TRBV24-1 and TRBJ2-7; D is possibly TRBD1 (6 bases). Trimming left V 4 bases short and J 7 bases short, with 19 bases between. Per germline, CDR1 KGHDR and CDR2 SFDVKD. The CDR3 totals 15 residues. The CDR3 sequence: CATSDRGDTSGEQYF. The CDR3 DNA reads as TGTGCCACCAGTGACCGAGGGGACACCTCGGGGGAGCAGTACTTC.

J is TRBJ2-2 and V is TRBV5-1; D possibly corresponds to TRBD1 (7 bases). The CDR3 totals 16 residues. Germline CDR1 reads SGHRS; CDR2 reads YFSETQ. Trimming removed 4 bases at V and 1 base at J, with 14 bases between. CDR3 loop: CASSDAGQLNTGELFF. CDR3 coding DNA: TGCGCCAGCAGCGATGCGGGACAGCTGAACACCGGGGAGCTGTTTTTT.

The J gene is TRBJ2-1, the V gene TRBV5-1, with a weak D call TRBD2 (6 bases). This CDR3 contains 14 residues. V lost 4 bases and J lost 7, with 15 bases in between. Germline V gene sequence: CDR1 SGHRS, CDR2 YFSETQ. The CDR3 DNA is TGCGCCAGCAGCCCGCTAGCGTTTGGTAATGAGCAGTTCTTC. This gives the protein CASSPLAFGNEQFF.

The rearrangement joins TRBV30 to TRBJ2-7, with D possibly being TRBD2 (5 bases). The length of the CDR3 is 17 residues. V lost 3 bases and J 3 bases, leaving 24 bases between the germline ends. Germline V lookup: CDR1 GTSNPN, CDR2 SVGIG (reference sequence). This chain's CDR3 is CAWSGGSSRYDVYEQYF. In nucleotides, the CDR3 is TGTGCCTGGAGCGGAGGTTCTTCCCGGTACGACGTCTACGAGCAGTACTTC.

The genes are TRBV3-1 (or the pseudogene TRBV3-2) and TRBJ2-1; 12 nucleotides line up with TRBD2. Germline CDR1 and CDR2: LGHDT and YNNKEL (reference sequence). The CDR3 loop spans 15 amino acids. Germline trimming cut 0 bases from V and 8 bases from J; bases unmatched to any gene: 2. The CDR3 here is CASSQETSGSDEQFF. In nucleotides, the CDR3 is TGTGCCAGCAGCCAAGAGACTAGCGGGAGTGATGAGCAGTTCTTC.

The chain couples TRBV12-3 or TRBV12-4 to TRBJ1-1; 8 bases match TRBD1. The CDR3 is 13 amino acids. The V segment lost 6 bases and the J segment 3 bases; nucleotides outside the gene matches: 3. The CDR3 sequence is CASSRQGYTEAFF. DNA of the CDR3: TGTGCCAGCAGCCGACAGGGGTACACTGAAGCTTTCTTT.

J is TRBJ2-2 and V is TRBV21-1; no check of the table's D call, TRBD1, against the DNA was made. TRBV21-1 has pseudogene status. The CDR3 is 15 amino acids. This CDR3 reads CASKSAHGHTGELFF. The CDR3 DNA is TGTGCCAGCAAGTCGGCCCATGGGCACACCGGGGAGCTGTTTTTT.

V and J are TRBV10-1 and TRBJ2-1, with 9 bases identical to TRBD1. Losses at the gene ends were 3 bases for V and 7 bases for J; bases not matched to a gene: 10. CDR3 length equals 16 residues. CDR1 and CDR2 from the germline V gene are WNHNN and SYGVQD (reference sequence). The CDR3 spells CASSEGTGKGRNEQFF. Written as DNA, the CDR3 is TGCGCCAGCAGTGAAGGGACAGGGAAGGGTAGAAATGAGCAGTTCTTC.

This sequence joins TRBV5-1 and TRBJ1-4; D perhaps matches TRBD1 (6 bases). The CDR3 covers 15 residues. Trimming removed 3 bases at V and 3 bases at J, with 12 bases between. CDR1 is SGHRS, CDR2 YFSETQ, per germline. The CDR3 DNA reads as TGCGCCAGCAGCTCCGAGGGGGTCCCTAATGAAAAACTGTTTTTT. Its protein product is CASSSEGVPNEKLFF.